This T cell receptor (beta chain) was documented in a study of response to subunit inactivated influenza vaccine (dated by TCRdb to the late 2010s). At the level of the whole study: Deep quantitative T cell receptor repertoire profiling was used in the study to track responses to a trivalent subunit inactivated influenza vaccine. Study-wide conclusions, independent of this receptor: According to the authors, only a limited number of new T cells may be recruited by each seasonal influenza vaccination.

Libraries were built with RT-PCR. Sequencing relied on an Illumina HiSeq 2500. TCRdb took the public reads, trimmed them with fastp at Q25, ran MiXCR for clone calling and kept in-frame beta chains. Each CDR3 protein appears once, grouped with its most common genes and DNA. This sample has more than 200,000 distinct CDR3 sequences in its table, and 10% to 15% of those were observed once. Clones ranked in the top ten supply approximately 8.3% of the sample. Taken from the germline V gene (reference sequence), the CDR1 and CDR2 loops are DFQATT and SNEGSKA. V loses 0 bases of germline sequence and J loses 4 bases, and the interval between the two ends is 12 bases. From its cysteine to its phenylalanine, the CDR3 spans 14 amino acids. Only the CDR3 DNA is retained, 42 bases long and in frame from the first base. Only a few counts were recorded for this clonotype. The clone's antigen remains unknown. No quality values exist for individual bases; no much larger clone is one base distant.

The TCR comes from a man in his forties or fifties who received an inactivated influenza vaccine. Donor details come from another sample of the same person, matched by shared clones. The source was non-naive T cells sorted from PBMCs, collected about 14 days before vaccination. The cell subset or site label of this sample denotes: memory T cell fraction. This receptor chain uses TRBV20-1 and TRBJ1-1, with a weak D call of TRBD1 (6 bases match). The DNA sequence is TGCAGTGCTAGAGAGGGGGCGTCGGGCACTGAAGCTTTCTTT. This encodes CSAREGASGTEAFF.